This T cell receptor beta chain was sequenced for a study of OX40 agonist ivuxolimab in advanced cancers. At the level of the study: Three patients showed partial responses: one hepatocellular carcinoma and two cutaneous melanoma cases.

Study-level points and caveats: CD8+ T cells (on average) carried more expanded clones than CD4+ T cells. Clonal expansion from baseline to week 6 occurred in both CD4+ and CD8+ T cells.

The table came from immunoSEQ multiplex PCR; TCRdb's copy has only in-frame clones and leaves some out. The table has 13,000 or so clones, approximately 84% seen once. Points on this clone: Its cognate antigen is unknown.

The starting material was CD4+ or CD8+ T cells sorted from blood, obtained in a trial of the OX40 agonist ivuxolimab. This receptor was identified in an adult with an advanced solid tumor such as melanoma, head and neck, liver or kidney cancer.

For the CDR3, the DNA is TGTGCCAGCAGAATAACTTCAGGCAGGGTTAATGGCTACACCTTC. This gives the protein CASRITSGRVNGYTF. This sequence joins TRBV28 and TRBJ1-2, with TRBD1 as a possible D gene (5 bases). Trimming cost V 6 bases and J 6 bases, with 20 bases left between them. Germline CDR1 MDHEN, CDR2 SYDVKM. The CDR3 is 15 amino acids.